These 21 T cell receptor beta chains originate from one sample sequenced in a study of Graves' ophthalmopathy and Graves' hyperthyroidism (dated by TCRdb to the late 2010s). Sequenced on an Illumina HiSeq 2000. For repertoire sequencing, TCR beta CDR3 regions were amplified from RNA transcripts. HTBI primers and the Qiagen OneStep RT-PCR kit were used in a first-round RT-PCR, which was followed by a second-round multiplex PCR, size selection and purification. TCRdb cleaned the public reads at Q25 with fastp, built clones with MiXCR and kept in-frame beta chains. For every CDR3 protein sequence, its rows merge into one entry that carries the most common genes and DNA. This sample holds roughly 600,000 distinct CDR3 sequences; under 45% were observed only once. The top ten clonotypes cover about 4% of the sample. The sample consisted of peripheral blood or thyroid tissue (not recorded which). Source of these receptors: an adult man with Graves' hyperthyroidism.

In its sample, this clonotype was seen many times. V usage is TRBV20-1 and J usage is TRBJ1-1; possible D gene TRBD1, 6 bases. Trimming stripped 7 bases from V and 2 bases from J, with 14 bases between. CDR1 is DFQATT, CDR2 SNEGSKA, per germline (reference sequence). The CDR3 length is 13 residues. This CDR3 reads CSVEDSVNTEAFF. The DNA of the CDR3 is TGCAGTGTCGAGGACAGCGTCAACACTGAAGCTTTCTTT.

Details on this clonotype: The CDR3 does not close with the conserved phenylalanine or tryptophan, likely indicating a read error. The limits of the CDR3 on the DNA are not certain, so only TCRdb's listed CDR3 is given. V usage is TRBV15 and J usage is TRBJ2-5; the table gives TRBD1 as D, unverified against the DNA. Both ends counted, the CDR3 spans 10 residues. From germline, CDR1 is LNHNV and CDR2 YYDKDF (reference sequence). The CDR3 loop reads CATSRDLTTP.

This clonotype was recorded many times. The V call is TRBV10-3, the J call TRBJ1-2, with 8 bases matching TRBD1. This CDR3 has 14 amino acids. CDR1 and CDR2 from the germline V gene are ENHRY and SYGVKD. J gave up 4 bases and V 3 bases, and 4 bases lay outside the gene matches. The CDR3 nucleotides are TGTGCCATCAGTGAAATTCAGGGGGCCTATGGCTACACCTTC. It yields the protein CAISEIQGAYGYTF.

Notes on this clonotype: No conserved phenylalanine or tryptophan ends this CDR3, so it is likely a read error. CDR3 sequence reads: CASSLDYRPLEQYS. In DNA, the CDR3 is TGTGCCAGCAGCTTGGATTATAGGCCCCTCGAGCAGTACTCC. This rearrangement joins TRBV7-9 to TRBJ2-7; D call uncertain. The CDR3 covers 14 residues. The V end was cut by 3 bases, the J end by 6 bases, with 15 bases between. Per the germline V gene, CDR1 is SEHNR and CDR2 is FQNEAQ (reference sequence).

This clonotype has just a few counts. This chain joins TRBV5-4 and TRBJ1-4, with a tentative D call TRBD1 (5 bases). The V gene's germline CDR1 is SGHNT and CDR2 YYREEE (reference sequence). CDR3 length equals 16 residues. Trimming took off 4 bases at V and 4 bases at J, with 17 bases between the two ends. This CDR3 reads CASSPGGTVNNEKLFF. CDR3 nucleotide sequence: TGTGCCAGCAGCCCTGGCGGGACGGTTAATAATGAAAAACTGTTTTTT.

This clonotype has ten or more counts. The rearrangement joins TRBV7-8 to TRBJ2-7, with D tentatively TRBD1 or TRBD2 (5 bases each). This CDR3 spans 14 amino acids. V was cut by 5 bases and J by 2 bases, with 13 bases left in between. Germline assignment: CDR1 SGHVS and CDR2 FQNEAQ. This CDR3 reads CASSKTGTAYEQYF. The CDR3 DNA sequence: TGTGCCAGCAGCAAGACCGGGACGGCCTACGAGCAGTACTTC.

Comments on this clonotype: The conserved phenylalanine or tryptophan normally closing the CDR3 is absent here, so this likely arose from a read error. Because the CDR3's place on the DNA is in doubt, the DNA is left out and the CDR3 is given as listed by TCRdb. The V call is TRBV7-8, the J call TRBJ1-1; the tabulated D call, TRBD1, remains unverified against the DNA. CDR1 and CDR2 from the germline V gene are SGHVS and FQNEAQ. The CDR3 spans 11 amino acids, including both terminal residues. The CDR3 region is CASSLRLGQGA.

Regarding this clonotype: Possible read error: a much larger clone is one base away. The chain employs TRBV20-1 and TRBJ2-7; TRBD2 matches 10 bases. CDR1 and CDR2 (germline): DFQATT, SNEGSKA (reference sequence). The CDR3 spans 19 residues. V gave up 0 bases and J gave up 2 bases; unmatched junction bases: 16. CDR3 nucleotide sequence: TGCAGTGCTAGAGATAGAGGAGTTACCAGGACTAGCGGAACCTACGAGCAGTACTTC. It yields the protein CSARDRGVTRTSGTYEQYF.

This clonotype was recorded at least ten times. This chain links TRBV20-1 with TRBJ1-2, with D possibly TRBD1 on 5 matching bases. This CDR3 region has 16 residues. Germline V gene sequence: CDR1 DFQATT, CDR2 SNEGSKA (reference sequence). V lost 0 bases and J 7 bases, leaving 21 bases between the germline ends. Here the CDR3 reads CSARDPVFGGKGGYTF. The CDR3 nucleotides are TGCAGTGCTAGAGATCCTGTTTTTGGGGGGAAGGGTGGCTACACCTTC.

This clonotype was picked up one time. The gene calls are TRBV29-1 and TRBJ1-3; D not resolved. CDR3 length: 13 amino acids. Germline CDR1 is SQVTM and CDR2 is ANQGSEA. V was shortened by 1 base and J by 6 bases, with 10 bases between the two germline ends. CDR3 residues: CSVEGSGQNTIYF. The CDR3, as DNA: TGCAGCGTTGAAGGTTCAGGCCAAAACACCATATATTTT.

About this clonotype itself: Since a much larger clone is just one base distant, this may be a read error. The V and J genes are TRBV19 and TRBJ1-1; D unresolved. The germline V gene encodes CDR1 LNHDA and CDR2 SQIVND (reference sequence). The CDR3 runs 13 residues. CDR3 DNA sequence: TGTGCCAGTAGCCCACCCGGTTCTACTGGAGCTTTCTTT. Translating gives CASSPPGSTGAFF.

The chain has TRBV6-1 and TRBJ1-2, with D tentatively TRBD1 (6 bases). The CDR3 is made up of 14 amino acids. The germline CDR1 and CDR2 sequences are MNHNS and SASEGT. The V and J ends lost 3 bases and 8 bases respectively, with 16 bases between them. The chain's CDR3 is CASSERGVFDGYTF. In nucleotides, the CDR3 is TGTGCCAGCAGTGAGAGGGGGGTTTTTGACGGCTACACCTTC.

On this clonotype: It may be a read error: a sequence one base away is much more abundant. The chain employs TRBV28 and TRBJ1-2; D unresolved. This CDR3 has 14 residues. Germline-derived CDR1 and CDR2 are MDHEN and SYDVKM. The V and J ends lost 5 bases and 2 bases respectively, with 12 bases between them. CDR3: CASSDGVGNYGYTF. The CDR3 coding sequence is TGTGCCAGCAGTGACGGGGTCGGAAACTATGGCTACACCTTC.

The chain is built from TRBV29-1 and TRBJ2-7; D call uncertain. Germline values: CDR1 SQVTM, CDR2 ANQGSEA. V lost 8 bases and J 6 bases, leaving 17 bases between the germline ends. This CDR3 is 12 amino acids long. CDR3 sequence: CSLDTTPGEQYF. The CDR3 region has the DNA TGCAGCTTGGATACGACTCCCGGCGAGCAGTACTTC.

This clonotype was counted ten times or more. The chain employs TRBV29-1 and TRBJ1-4, with D unresolved. Germline CDR1 and CDR2: SQVTM and ANQGSEA. V dropped 4 bases and J dropped 3 bases, with 9 bases sitting between them. This CDR3 region has 13 residues. CDR3 sequence: CSVAVGANEKLFF. As DNA, the CDR3 is TGCAGCGTTGCGGTTGGAGCTAATGAAAAACTGTTTTTT.

This clonotype has only one observation. At one end, the junction sequence differs from germline, possibly due to a read error. The chain is built from TRBV7-9 and TRBJ2-7; D is uncertain. CDR1 is SEHNR, CDR2 FQNEAQ, per germline (reference sequence). The CDR3 sequence is 13 residues long. CDR3 residues: CASSFPDGYAQYF. DNA of the CDR3: TGTGCCAGCAGCTTTCCGGACGGATACGCGCAGTACTTC.

This clonotype has ten or more counts. The chain is built from TRBV12-3 or TRBV12-4 and TRBJ2-3; D not certain. This CDR3 contains 14 residues. V was cut by 1 base and J by 4 bases, with 9 bases left in between. The CDR3 loop reads CASSLGGGADTQYF. The CDR3 coding sequence is TGTGCCAGCAGTTTAGGGGGTGGTGCAGATACGCAGTATTTT.

The chain has TRBV20-1 and TRBJ2-5; 7 positions agree with TRBD2. The germline gives CDR1 DFQATT, CDR2 SNEGSKA (reference sequence). The CDR3 runs to 15 residues. J was trimmed by 11 bases and V by 1 base; bases with no gene match: 16. CDR3 in amino acids: CSARAETSFTDTQYF. The CDR3 DNA reads as TGCAGTGCTAGAGCTGAGACTAGCTTCACGGATACGCAGTACTTC.

The V call is TRBV15, the J call TRBJ2-7; D is unresolved. The CDR3 length is 12 residues. Germline lookup yields CDR1 LNHNV and CDR2 YYDKDF (reference sequence). With 3 bases removed from V and 2 bases from J, the gap between germline ends came to 5 bases. The CDR3 loop is CATSRAAYEQYF. CDR3 bases: TGTGCCACCAGCAGGGCAGCCTACGAGCAGTACTTC.

The J gene is TRBJ2-5, the V gene TRBV24-1, with 10 bases lining up with TRBD1. Unmatched junction bases numbered 2, after V lost 1 base and J lost 1 base. This CDR3 is 16 amino acids long. Germline CDR1 KGHDR, CDR2 SFDVKD. CDR3 DNA sequence: TGTGCCACCAGTGATTTTCGGACAGGGGGCCAAGAGACCCAGTACTTC. Protein: CATSDFRTGGQETQYF.

The J gene is TRBJ1-1, the V gene TRBV20-1, with 8 bases lining up with TRBD1. The germline V gene encodes CDR1 DFQATT and CDR2 SNEGSKA (reference sequence). The CDR3 loop spans 13 amino acids. V trimming: 6 bases; J trimming: 5 bases; junction bases outside the gene matches: 8. The CDR3 here is CSAQPGGGTEAFF. The CDR3 DNA sequence: TGCAGTGCGCAGCCAGGGGGCGGGACTGAAGCTTTCTTT.